The clone carrying this TCR beta chain was seen a handful of times. A read error may account for a junction end that differs from germline. This CDR3 comprises 14 residues. Germline V gives CDR1 DFQATT, CDR2 SNEGSKA (reference sequence). MiXCR, run by TCRdb on the RT-PCR reads, gives a single entry per CDR3 protein. The data contain almost 700,000 distinct CDR3 sequences, 14% of them singletons. Sequencing input: memory CD4+ T cells from blood. The chain links TRBV20-1 to TRBJ1-1, with D unclear. The source of this sequence is a female donor in good health, serving as a healthy control. CDR3 sequence: CSAREGSTNTEAFF. The CDR3 nucleotides are TGCAGTGCCAGAGAGGGCTCGACGAACACTGAAGCTTTCTTT.